These T cell receptor beta chains were read from a single sample in a study of blood T cell repertoires in COVID-19. Produced via immunoSEQ multiplex PCR; TCRdb's table is partial and in-frame only. This table has approximately 180,000 clones, approximately 90% appearing once. Sequenced: peripheral blood. These receptors all stem from a man in his forties with active or convalescent COVID-19. CDR3s include the opening cysteine and the closing phenylalanine or tryptophan. Fields, in order: D gene, V gene, clone size, J gene, CDR3 DNA, CDR3 protein. A D gene is named only where the DNA matches it firmly. Expanded clones get a size class; other rows say once, few or many, or leave the size out.

-	TRBV24-1	few	TRBJ1-5	TGTGCCACCAGTGATTCCCCGGAGACAGATCAGCCCCAGCATTTT	CATSDSPETDQPQHF
-	TRBV29-1	-	TRBJ2-7	TGCAGCGTTGTTGTCCGGGGGTACGAGCAGTACTTC	CSVVVRGYEQYF
-	TRBV4-2	few	TRBJ1-1	TGTGCCAGCAGCCAAGAACGACGGGGTGAAGCTTTCTTT	CASSQERRGEAFF
-	TRBV28	-	TRBJ1-4	TGTGCCAGCAGTTTAGGCAGGGTGGGCGAAAAACTGTTTTTT	CASSLGRVGEKLFF
-	TRBV29-1	few	TRBJ2-5	TGCAGCACGGGACCTAACCAAGAGACCCAGTACTTC	CSTGPNQETQYF
-	TRBV6-2/TRBV6-3	large	TRBJ2-5	TGTGCCAGCAGTTATCCCGGACTTCATGGGGAGACCCAGTACTTC	CASSYPGLHGETQYF
-	TRBV24-1	-	TRBJ1-1	TGTGCCACGAGGAACACTGAAGCTTTCTTT	CATRNTEAFF
TRBD1	TRBV28	-	TRBJ2-2	TGTGCCACTCAGCCGGACAGGGGGCGAAACACCGGGGAGCTGTTTTTT	CATQPDRGRNTGELFF
-	TRBV6-5	-	TRBJ2-5	TGTGCCAGCGGAGTCCGTGAAGAGACCCAGTACTTC	CASGVREETQYF
TRBD1	TRBV3-1/TRBV3-2	-	TRBJ2-7	TGTGCCAGCAGCCAAGGGTGGGGGACAGGGGCCTCCGAGCAGTACTTC	CASSQGWGTGASEQYF